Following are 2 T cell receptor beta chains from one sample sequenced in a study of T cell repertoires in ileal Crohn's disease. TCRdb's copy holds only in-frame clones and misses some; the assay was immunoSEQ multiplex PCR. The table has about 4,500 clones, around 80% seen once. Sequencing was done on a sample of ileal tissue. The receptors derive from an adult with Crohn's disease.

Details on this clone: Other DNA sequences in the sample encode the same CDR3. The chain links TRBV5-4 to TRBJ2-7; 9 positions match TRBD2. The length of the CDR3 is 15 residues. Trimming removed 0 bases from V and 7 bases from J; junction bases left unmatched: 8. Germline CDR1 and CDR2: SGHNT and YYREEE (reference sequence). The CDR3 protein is CASSLDWRGGSEQYF. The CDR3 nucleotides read TGTGCCAGCAGCTTGGACTGGCGGGGGGGTTCGGAGCAGTACTTC. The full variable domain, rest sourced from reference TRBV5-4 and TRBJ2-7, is ETGVTQSPTHLIKTRGQQVTLRCSSQSGHNTVSWYQQALGQGPQFIFQYYREEENGRGNFPPRFSGLQFPNYSSELNVNALELDDSALYLCASSLDWRGGSEQYFGPGTRLTVT.

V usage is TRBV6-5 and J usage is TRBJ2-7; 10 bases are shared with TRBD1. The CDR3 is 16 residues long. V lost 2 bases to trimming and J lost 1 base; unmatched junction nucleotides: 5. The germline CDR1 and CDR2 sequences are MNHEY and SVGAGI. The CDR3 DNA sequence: TGTGCCAGCAGTTACGGGACAGGGGTTGGGTCCTACGAGCAGTACTTC. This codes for CASSYGTGVGSYEQYF.